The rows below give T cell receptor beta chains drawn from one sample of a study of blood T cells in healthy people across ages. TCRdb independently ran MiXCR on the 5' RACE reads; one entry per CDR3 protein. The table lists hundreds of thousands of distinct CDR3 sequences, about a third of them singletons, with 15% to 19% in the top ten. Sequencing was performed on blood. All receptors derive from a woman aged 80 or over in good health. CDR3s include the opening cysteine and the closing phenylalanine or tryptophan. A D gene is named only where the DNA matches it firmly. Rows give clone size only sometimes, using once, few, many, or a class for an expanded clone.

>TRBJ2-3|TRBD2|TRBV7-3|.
TGTGCCAGCAGTCCGACTAGCGGGATAAGCACAGATACGCAGTATTTT
CASSPTSGISTDTQYF
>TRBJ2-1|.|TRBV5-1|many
TGCGCCAGCAGCCCCTTAACCCACAATGAGCAGTTCTTC
CASSPLTHNEQFF
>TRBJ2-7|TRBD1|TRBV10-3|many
TGTGCCATCAGTCGGGACAGGCCATACGAGCAGTACTTC
CAISRDRPYEQYF
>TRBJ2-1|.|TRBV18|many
TGTGCCAGCTCACCAGAACAGGGTGGTGAGCAGTTCTTC
CASSPEQGGEQFF
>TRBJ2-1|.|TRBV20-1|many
TGCAGTGCTAGCCCACTGGGCAGGGGGGGCGATGAGCAGTTCTTC
CSASPLGRGGDEQFF
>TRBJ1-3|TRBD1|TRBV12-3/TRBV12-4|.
TGTGCCAGCACCTGGGGACAGCCCGGAAACACCATATATTTT
CASTWGQPGNTIYF
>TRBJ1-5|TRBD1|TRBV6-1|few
TGTGCCAGCAGTGAAAAGGGACAGAATAGCAATCAGCCCCAGCATTTT
CASSEKGQNSNQPQHF
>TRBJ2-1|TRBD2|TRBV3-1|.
TGTGCCAGCAGCCAAGAGAGACTAGCGGGGGGCGGAAATGAGCAGTTCTTC
CASSQERLAGGGNEQFF
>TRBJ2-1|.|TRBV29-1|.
TGCAGCGTTCCATCGACTATTTCGGACGAGCAGTTCTTC
CSVPSTISDEQFF
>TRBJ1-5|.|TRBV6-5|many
TGTGCCAGCAGTTCCCTAGGGACACATAGCAATCAGCCCCAGCATTTT
CASSSLGTHSNQPQHF
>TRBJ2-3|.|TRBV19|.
TGTGCCAGTAGTTCTCAGGGACTTTCAGATACGCAGTATTTT
CASSSQGLSDTQYF
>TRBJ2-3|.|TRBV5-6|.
TGTGCCAGCAGCTTGGCCATACTTGATACGCAGTATTTT
CASSLAILDTQYF
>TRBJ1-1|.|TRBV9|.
TGTGCCAGCAGCGTAGATAATAGTGCCACTGAAGCTTTCTTT
CASSVDNSATEAFF
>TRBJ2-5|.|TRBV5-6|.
TGTGCCAGCAGCTTGGTTGGAAGGGACCAAGAGACCCAGTACTTC
CASSLVGRDQETQYF
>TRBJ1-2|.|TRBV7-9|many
TGTGCCAGCTCCCTTTCCAGGACCTACGGCTACACCTTC
CASSLSRTYGYTF
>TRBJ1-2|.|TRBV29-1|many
TGCAGCGTGCTTTCGACCGAGGACGCCGCTAACTATGGCTACACCTTC
CSVLSTEDAANYGYTF
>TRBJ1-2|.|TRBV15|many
TGTGCCACCAGCCCCGGGACATCATATGGCTACACCTTC
CATSPGTSYGYTF
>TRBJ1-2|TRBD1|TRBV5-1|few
TGCGCCAGCAGCTCACAGGGGGCGCCTCTTGATGGCTACACCTTC
CASSSQGAPLDGYTF
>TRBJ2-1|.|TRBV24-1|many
TGTGCCACCAGCGGGGACGTTGCCGATGAGCAGTTCTTC
CATSGDVADEQFF
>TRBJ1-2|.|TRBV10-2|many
TGCGCCAGCAGTGAGAGGACAGACTCAGGTTATGGCTACACCTTC
CASSERTDSGYGYTF
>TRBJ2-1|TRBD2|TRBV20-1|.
TGCAGTGCTAGAGATTTACAGCGGGAGTTGATGTACAATGAGCAGTTCTTC
CSARDLQRELMYNEQFF
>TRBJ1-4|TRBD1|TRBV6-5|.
TGTGCCAGCAGTTACTCGAAATTTGAGGGGGCATCAACTAATGAAAAACTGTTTTTT
CASSYSKFEGASTNEKLFF